These 17 T cell receptor beta chains were sequenced from one sample in a study of T-cell memory formation after mild COVID-19. TCRdb reprocessed the 5' RACE reads with MiXCR, giving one entry per CDR3 protein. The sample shows about 150,000 distinct CDR3 sequences, 15% to 20% of them seen only once. Material for sequencing was PBMCs or a T cell subset sorted from them (not recorded which). The source of these receptors is an adult woman who had mild COVID-19 (a few samples of this study predate the infection). Cell type and time point are not known.

V gene TRBV9 combines with J gene TRBJ2-1, with 8 positions matching TRBD2. This CDR3 is built from 15 residues. V was pared by 0 bases and J by 7 bases, with 6 bases of the junction left unmatched. Germline V lookup: CDR1 SGDLS, CDR2 YYNGEE. The DNA for the CDR3 is TGTGCCAGCAGCGTAGCCTCGGGACTAGGTAATGAGCAGTTCTTC. Its protein product is CASSVASGLGNEQFF.

This clonotype came up many times. The chain employs TRBV27 and TRBJ2-7; D not certain. Germline loops: CDR1 MNHEY, CDR2 SMNVEV (reference sequence). There are 13 residues in the CDR3. V gave up 5 bases and J gave up 2 bases, with 10 bases separating them. The CDR3: CASSPGRTYEQYF. The DNA for the CDR3 is TGTGCCAGCAGTCCGGGTCGGACCTACGAGCAGTACTTC.

This clonotype was counted between two and nine times. The chain joins TRBV7-8 to TRBJ2-4, with TRBD2 matching 8 bases. CDR1 and CDR2 (germline): SGHVS, FQNEAQ. The CDR3 contains 14 residues. The V gene end was trimmed by 3 bases and the J gene end by 9 bases; junction bases not matched to a gene: 7. DNA for the CDR3: TGTGCCAGCAGCTTCGGGAGGGCCGTCGCCATTCAGTACTTC. This codes for CASSFGRAVAIQYF.

Only a few counts were recorded for this clonotype. The chain employs TRBV12-3 or TRBV12-4 and TRBJ2-7; D is perhaps TRBD1 (8 bases). This CDR3 has 15 residues. Between the trimmed V and J ends, which lost 1 base and 3 bases, there was a span of 13 bases. The DNA for the CDR3 is TGTGCCAGCAGTTTAGAGGGGGGGACAGGCTACGAGCAGTACTTC. It translates to CASSLEGGTGYEQYF.

This clonotype was found many times. This rearrangement joins TRBV7-9 to TRBJ2-2; D is unresolved. The CDR3 is 11 amino acids. Looked up from germline, CDR1 is SEHNR and CDR2 is FQNEAQ (reference sequence). The V end lost 2 bases, the J end lost 6 bases, and 1 base lay between the germline ends. Here the CDR3 reads CASSLSGELFF. The DNA of the CDR3 is TGTGCCAGCAGCTTATCCGGGGAGCTGTTTTTT. Full variable domain (missing parts from reference TRBV7-9 and TRBJ2-2): DTGVSQNPRHKITKRGQNVTFRCDPISEHNRLYWYRQTLGQGPEFLTYFQNEAQLEKSRLLSDRFSAERPKGSFSTLEIQRTEQGDSAMYLCASSLSGELFFGEGSRLTVL.

The rearrangement links TRBV20-1 to TRBJ2-1, with D tentatively TRBD1 (5 bases). V was pared by 4 bases and J by 8 bases, with 15 bases between. Germline V gives CDR1 DFQATT, CDR2 SNEGSKA (reference sequence). The CDR3 has 13 amino acids. CDR3 DNA sequence: TGCAGTGCTACTCAGGGTAGTTCCGATGAGCAGTTCTTC. Translation: CSATQGSSDEQFF.

The genes are TRBV5-1 and TRBJ2-2; D perhaps matches TRBD1 (5 bases). V was clipped by 0 bases and J by 6 bases, with 12 bases between them. CDR1 is SGHRS, CDR2 YFSETQ, per germline. This CDR3 has 15 residues. The CDR3 sequence is CASSLEGPQAGELFF. The CDR3 DNA follows: TGCGCCAGCAGCTTGGAGGGGCCTCAGGCCGGGGAGCTGTTTTTT.

This clonotype was picked up a small number of times. The chain carries TRBV7-2 and TRBJ2-1; D gene uncertain. CDR1 and CDR2 (germline): SGHTA, FQGNSA. This CDR3 contains 11 residues. V dropped 5 bases and J dropped 6 bases, with 5 bases sitting between them. CDR3 nucleotide sequence: TGTGCCAGCAGCAGAATCAATGAGCAGTTCTTC. Residues: CASSRINEQFF.

This clonotype was picked up a small number of times. The chain is built from TRBV20-1 and TRBJ2-7, with 8 nucleotides matching TRBD2. The length of the CDR3 is 18 residues. Unmatched junction bases numbered 18, after V lost 0 bases and J lost 5 bases. Germline assignment: CDR1 DFQATT and CDR2 SNEGSKA (reference sequence). This CDR3 reads CSARDLSGSSGSFHEQYF. The CDR3 DNA follows: TGCAGTGCTAGAGATTTGTCCGGGTCGAGCGGGAGTTTTCACGAGCAGTACTTC.

The chain has TRBV19 and TRBJ2-6, with D possibly matching TRBD1 (7 bases). CDR1 and CDR2 from the germline V gene are LNHDA and SQIVND (reference sequence). This CDR3 is 21 amino acids long. V was cut by 2 bases and J by 0 bases, with 23 bases left in between. CDR3: CASSIFLSQGGMVSGANVLTF. The CDR3 DNA sequence: TGTGCCAGTAGTATATTTCTCTCGCAGGGGGGAATGGTCTCTGGGGCCAACGTCCTGACTTTC.

This clonotype was found a few times. In DNA form, the CDR3 reads TGTGCCAGCAGCGTAGAAGGGGGCAGGGTACGTGGCTACACCTTC. Translating gives CASSVEGGRVRGYTF. The rearrangement joins TRBV9 to TRBJ1-2; 7 nucleotides align to TRBD1. From germline, CDR1 is SGDLS and CDR2 YYNGEE. Germline trimming cut 0 bases from V and 7 bases from J; bases unmatched to any gene: 9. This CDR3 is 15 amino acids long.

For the CDR3, the DNA is TGTGCCAGCAGCCAAGGGCCGGTCCCTCCCTGGAATGAGCAGTTCTTC. Amino acids: CASSQGPVPPWNEQFF. This chain links TRBV3-1 with TRBJ2-1; D ambiguous. Germline V lookup: CDR1 LGHDT, CDR2 YNNKEL (reference sequence). V was trimmed by 1 base and J by 7 bases, leaving 17 bases between them. This CDR3 has 16 residues.

In DNA form, the CDR3 reads TGTGCCAGCAGCCTCCTGGGGGGGACTGAAGCTTTCTTT. It translates to CASSLLGGTEAFF. The chain uses TRBV11-3 and TRBJ1-1; weak D call: TRBD1 (5 bases). This CDR3 contains 13 residues. Germline V CDR1 and CDR2: SGHNT, YENEEA. Deletions cut 5 bases from V and 5 bases from J, with 12 bases between.

This clonotype occurred a few times. The V and J genes are TRBV6-5 and TRBJ1-2; D may be TRBD1 (5 bases). Germline V gives CDR1 MNHEY, CDR2 SVGAGI. The ends were cut back, 5 bases at V and 8 bases at J, with 12 bases in the middle. CDR3 length: 12 amino acids. The CDR3, as DNA: TGTGCCAGCAGTCAGGGATACGGCGGCTACACCTTC. It specifies CASSQGYGGYTF.

This chain uses TRBV7-9 with TRBJ2-2; 7 bases line up with TRBD2. The V gene end was trimmed by 3 bases and the J gene end by 5 bases; junction bases not matched to a gene: 9. Germline assignment: CDR1 SEHNR and CDR2 FQNEAQ (reference sequence). The CDR3 covers 16 residues. The CDR3 nucleotides are TGTGCCAGCAGCTTTACGGGGGGAAGGAGGACCGGGGAGCTGTTTTTT. Its protein is CASSFTGGRRTGELFF.

This clonotype was observed at least ten times. The chain carries TRBV20-1 and TRBJ2-3, with TRBD2 matching over 10 bases. In germline, CDR1 is DFQATT, CDR2 SNEGSKA (reference sequence). CDR3 length equals 16 residues. The V gene end was trimmed by 1 base and the J gene end by 2 bases; junction bases not matched to a gene: 6. The CDR3 DNA reads TGCAGTGCTAGAGGAGCGGGAGGGCCGGTCACAGATACGCAGTATTTT. Translated: CSARGAGGPVTDTQYF.

The chain links TRBV12-3 or TRBV12-4 to TRBJ2-3, with D possibly called TRBD1 or TRBD2 (5 bases each). V was shortened by 5 bases and J by 0 bases, with 21 bases between the two germline ends. The CDR3 has 18 amino acids. CDR3 residues: CASSQTTLGRRSTDTQYF. CDR3 sequence (DNA): TGTGCCAGCAGTCAGACCACCCTGGGACGTAGGAGCACAGATACGCAGTATTTT.